One sample yielded the 13 T cell receptor beta chains listed below, sequenced in a study of cytomegalovirus exposure and HLA in healthy donors. PCR amplification relied on 60 Vbeta primers (plus 13 Jbeta primers). Profiling relied on immunoSEQ multiplex PCR, and the TCRdb table lists in-frame clones only, not all of them. The sample has 130,000 or so clones, about 80% seen once; the top ten hold approximately 1.9%. The sequencing input was PBMCs. The origin of the receptors is a woman in her 40s in good health and CMV-seronegative.

This chain joins TRBV5-6 and TRBJ2-2; weak D call: TRBD1 (5 bases). The CDR3 has 14 amino acids. V lost 5 bases and J lost 7, with 15 bases in between. CDR1 is SGHDT and CDR2 is YYEEEE in the germline V gene. This chain's CDR3 is CASSQGIYGGELFF. CDR3 sequence (DNA): TGTGCCAGCAGTCAGGGAATCTATGGCGGGGAGCTGTTTTTT.

The rearrangement joins TRBV2 to TRBJ1-4, with 7 positions matching TRBD1. The CDR3 is made up of 14 amino acids. V lost 7 bases, J lost 7 bases, and 9 bases stayed unmatched. Germline CDR1 SNHLY, CDR2 FYNNEI. The CDR3: CASIRQGSTEKLFF. The DNA for the CDR3 is TGTGCCAGCATAAGACAGGGCTCCACTGAAAAACTGTTTTTT.

This clone was recorded a few times. The V and J genes are TRBV5-1 and TRBJ2-2; D perhaps matches TRBD2 (6 bases). The CDR3 contains 14 residues. Trimming pared 2 bases from V and 3 bases from J, leaving 8 bases between. Germline assignment: CDR1 SGHRS and CDR2 YFSETQ. The CDR3 DNA reads TGCGCCAGCAGCTTTAGCGGATACACCGGGGAGCTGTTTTTT. It specifies CASSFSGYTGELFF. The whole variable domain, remainder taken from reference TRBV5-1 and TRBJ2-2, is KAGVTQTPRYLIKTRGQQVTLSCSPISGHRSVSWYQQTPGQGLQFLFEYFSETQRNKGNFPGRFSGRQFSNSRSEMNVSTLELGDSALYLCASSFSGYTGELFFGEGSRLTVL.

The chain has TRBV20-1 and TRBJ2-7, with a weak D call TRBD2 (6 bases). This CDR3 comprises 11 residues. V lost 3 bases to trimming and J lost 4 bases, with 7 bases between them. CDR1 is DFQATT and CDR2 is SNEGSKA in the germline V gene (reference sequence). The CDR3 loop is CSARREYEQYF. In DNA form, the CDR3 reads TGCAGTGCTAGGCGGGAATACGAGCAGTACTTC.

This chain uses TRBV5-4 with TRBJ2-1, with D perhaps matching TRBD2 (6 bases). Trimming took 4 bases from V and 3 from J, leaving 11 bases between them. This CDR3 region has 14 residues. Germline assignment: CDR1 SGHNT and CDR2 YYREEE (reference sequence). The CDR3 DNA is TGTGCCAGCAGCCACGGAGCGGGCTACAATGAGCAGTTCTTC. This translates into CASSHGAGYNEQFF.

The chain employs TRBV27 and TRBJ1-5; possible D gene TRBD1, 5 bases. Looked up from germline, CDR1 is MNHEY and CDR2 is SMNVEV (reference sequence). CDR3 length: 17 amino acids. V lost 10 bases and J 3 bases, leaving 25 bases between the germline ends. CDR3: CATKSQGSANPNQPQHF. DNA for the CDR3: TGTGCCACCAAATCTCAGGGCAGCGCAAATCCCAATCAGCCCCAGCATTTT.

This chain links TRBV4-3 with TRBJ2-7; TRBD1 aligns across 7 bases. Trimming took 3 bases from V and 6 from J; bases not matched to a gene: 8. The CDR3 runs to 14 residues. CDR1 LGHNA and CDR2 YSLEER come from the germline V gene. The CDR3 sequence is CASSHKGTALEQYF. The CDR3 DNA sequence: TGCGCCAGCAGCCATAAAGGGACAGCCCTCGAGCAGTACTTC.

This chain uses TRBV19 with TRBJ2-1; TRBD1 matches 9 bases. V shed 5 bases, J shed 4 bases, and the junction held 9 bases outside the gene matches. Germline assignment: CDR1 LNHDA and CDR2 SQIVND (reference sequence). The CDR3 is 16 amino acids. This CDR3 reads CASSGHRGPPYNEQFF. For the CDR3, the DNA is TGTGCCAGTAGTGGGCACAGGGGGCCCCCGTACAATGAGCAGTTCTTC.

V is TRBV28 and J is TRBJ2-7; D gene unclear. The germline V and J ends were trimmed by 3 bases and 2 bases, with 17 bases remaining between them. The length of the CDR3 is 16 residues. The germline gives CDR1 MDHEN, CDR2 SYDVKM. The CDR3 loop is CASSLRIAAKAYEQYF. The CDR3 coding sequence is TGTGCCAGCAGTTTGCGAATCGCCGCTAAAGCCTACGAGCAGTACTTC.

J is TRBJ2-3 and V is TRBV18; 8 bases match TRBD2. The length of the CDR3 is 15 residues. Losses at the gene ends were 3 bases for V and 5 bases for J; bases not matched to a gene: 7. Germline V gene sequence: CDR1 KGHSH, CDR2 LQKENI. The CDR3 nucleotides are TGTGCCAGCTCACCTCAAGCGGGAGCCGGAGATACGCAGTATTTT. This sequence encodes CASSPQAGAGDTQYF.

The chain links TRBV2 to TRBJ1-2; perhaps TRBD1 as D (5 bases). Germline CDR1 SNHLY, CDR2 FYNNEI. V lost 4 bases, J lost 3 bases, and 18 bases lay in between. The CDR3 length is 16 residues. For the CDR3, the DNA is TGTGCCAGCAGTGTCATCCCGGGGGGGAGGGACTATGGCTACACCTTC. Protein: CASSVIPGGRDYGYTF.

This chain uses TRBV5-1 with TRBJ1-2, with D unclear. The germline CDR1 and CDR2 sequences are SGHRS and YFSETQ. The V gene lost 2 bases and the J gene lost 6 bases, with 11 bases spanning the gap. This CDR3 has 13 amino acids. CDR3 sequence: CASSLNWGDGYTF. CDR3 DNA sequence: TGCGCCAGCAGCTTAAATTGGGGAGATGGCTACACCTTC.

The chain links TRBV19 to TRBJ2-1; 13 bases map to TRBD2. V was pared by 5 bases and J by 4 bases, with 2 bases of the junction left unmatched. This CDR3 spans 15 amino acids. CDR1 and CDR2 from the germline V gene are LNHDA and SQIVND (reference sequence). For the CDR3, the DNA is TGTGCCAGTAGTGGGACTAGCGGGACGTACAATGAGCAGTTCTTC. This translates into CASSGTSGTYNEQFF. The full variable domain, rest sourced from reference TRBV19 and TRBJ2-1, is DGGITQSPKYLFRKEGQNVTLSCEQNLNHDAMYWYRQDPGQGLRLIYYSQIVNDFQKGDIAEGYSVSREKKESFPLTVTSAQKNPTAFYLCASSGTSGTYNEQFFGPGTRLTVL.